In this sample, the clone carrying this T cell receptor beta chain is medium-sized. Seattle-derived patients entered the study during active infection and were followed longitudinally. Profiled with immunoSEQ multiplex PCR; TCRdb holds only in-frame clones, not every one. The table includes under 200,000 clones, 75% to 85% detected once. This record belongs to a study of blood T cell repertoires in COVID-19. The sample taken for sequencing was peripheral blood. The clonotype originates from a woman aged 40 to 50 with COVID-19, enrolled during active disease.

CDR3 nucleotides: TGTGCCAGCATTCTAGCGGGACGGTACGAGCAGTACTTC. This sequence encodes CASILAGRYEQYF. This chain links TRBV6-5 with TRBJ2-7; TRBD2 agrees at 9 bases. CDR1 MNHEY and CDR2 SVGAGI come from the germline V gene. With 7 bases clipped from V and 4 bases from J, the junction kept 5 bases outside the gene matches. The CDR3 runs 13 residues.